This entry features one TCR beta chain sequence. Clones were sequenced by immunoSEQ multiplex PCR, and TCRdb holds only the in-frame ones, with some missing. Altogether about 280,000 clones are present, 85% being singletons, with the ten largest covering about 2.3%. The data were obtained in a study of blood T cell repertoires in COVID-19. Study summary: PBMCs, B-cell-depleted T cells, or T cells were the source of the cDNA or gDNA that made up the material.

Participants spanned ages roughly 18 to 95 years and resided in around 25 US areas. Among Cohort 3 donors, those recovered had two negative PCRs, clearance, or symptom resolution. The clonotype comes from a woman aged 45-59 years who had recovered from COVID-19. The sample consisted of PBMCs or T cells enriched from blood (not recorded which).

This CDR3 is CASSQGIAGGQTDTQYF. Written as DNA, the CDR3 is TGCGCCAGCAGCCAAGGTATAGCGGGGGGGCAGACAGATACGCAGTATTTT. The V call is TRBV4-1, the J call TRBJ2-3; TRBD2 aligns across 11 bases. There are 17 residues in the CDR3. Germline V gene lookup returns CDR1 MGHRA and CDR2 YSYEKL. The V and J ends lost 1 base and 3 bases, in that order; junction bases with no gene match: 6.